The 17 T cell receptor beta chains presented below share a single source sample, sequenced in a study of cytomegalovirus exposure and HLA in healthy donors. The PCR was carried out with 60 Vbeta primers and 13 Jbeta primers. Some clones are missing from TCRdb's copy, which holds only in-frame ones; the method was immunoSEQ multiplex PCR. Of around 62,000 clones in the sample, around 75% were seen once. Sequenced: PBMCs. Receptor source: a man aged 55 to 70 in good health and CMV-seropositive.

The chain employs TRBV5-6 and TRBJ2-2; perhaps TRBD1 as D (6 bases). V was clipped by 4 bases and J by 8 bases, with 15 bases between them. Germline CDR1 and CDR2: SGHDT and YYEEEE. This CDR3 has 14 residues. The CDR3 DNA follows: TGTGCCAGCAGCCCGGAAGGGGGTGTAGGGGAGCTGTTTTTT. Translation: CASSPEGGVGELFF.

This chain joins TRBV11-3 and TRBJ1-1; 11 bases align to TRBD1. This CDR3 spans 18 amino acids. CDR1 SGHNT and CDR2 YENEEA come from the germline V gene. The junction had 14 bases not matched to a gene; V was cut back by 1 base and J by 7 bases. CDR3 amino acids: CASSLARLGTGGLNEAFF. CDR3 DNA: TGTGCCAGCAGCTTAGCTCGCCTTGGGACAGGGGGTTTAAATGAAGCTTTCTTT.

This clone is termed medium-sized (0.01 to 0.1%). The rearrangement uses TRBV4-2 and TRBJ1-1, with TRBD1 as a possible D gene (6 bases). CDR1 LGHNA and CDR2 YNFKEQ come from the germline V gene. Trimming shortened V by 2 bases and J by 4 bases, and 14 bases separated the two germline ends. CDR3 length: 15 amino acids. CDR3 residues: CASSQLTGTSTEAFF. In DNA form, the CDR3 reads TGTGCCAGCAGCCAACTAACCGGGACAAGCACTGAAGCTTTCTTT.

The chain combines TRBV9 with TRBJ2-1; no definite D call. With 0 bases removed from V and 1 base from J, the gap between germline ends came to 11 bases. The CDR3 has 16 amino acids. Germline CDR1 is SGDLS and CDR2 is YYNGEE. CDR3 residues: CASSVASQNSYNEQFF. CDR3 DNA: TGTGCCAGCAGCGTAGCTTCACAGAATTCCTACAATGAGCAGTTCTTC.

The gene calls are TRBV7-2 and TRBJ2-2, with 8 bases matching TRBD2. After removal of 5 bases from V and 0 bases from J, the junction contained 8 bases not matched to a gene. Germline values: CDR1 SGHTA, CDR2 FQGNSA. The CDR3 spans 17 residues. The CDR3: CASSQTIAGPNTGELFF. In DNA form, the CDR3 reads TGTGCCAGCAGCCAGACTATAGCGGGGCCGAACACCGGGGAGCTGTTTTTT.

The table lists this clone with a count of one. J is TRBJ2-1 and V is TRBV5-4, with TRBD1 identical over 11 bases. The V and J ends lost 4 bases and 4 bases, in that order; junction bases with no gene match: 10. This CDR3 contains 17 residues. Germline CDR1 and CDR2: SGHNT and YYREEE (reference sequence). The CDR3 here is CASSRSWDRGGYNEQFF. CDR3 nucleotide sequence: TGTGCCAGCAGCCGCTCTTGGGACAGGGGGGGGTACAATGAGCAGTTCTTC.

This clone came up a few times. This CDR3 is CASTQTTAKNIQYF. The CDR3 coding sequence is TGTGCCAGCACTCAGACAACAGCCAAAAACATTCAGTACTTC. The chain recombines TRBV6-6 with TRBJ2-4; no firm D call. This CDR3 contains 14 residues. V lost 7 bases and J lost 0, with 10 bases in between. In germline, CDR1 is MNHNY, CDR2 SVGAGI (reference sequence).

This clone was seen only a few times. This chain connects TRBV5-4 to TRBJ2-1; 8 nucleotides agree with TRBD2. Germline V gives CDR1 SGHNT, CDR2 YYREEE (reference sequence). This CDR3 comprises 15 residues. Unmatched junction bases numbered 10, after V lost 6 bases and J lost 5 bases. For the CDR3, the DNA is TGTGCCAGCACTTCAGCGGGGGCTCGAAACAATGAGCAGTTCTTC. Its protein product is CASTSAGARNNEQFF. Variable domain in full (rest from reference TRBV5-4 and TRBJ2-1): ETGVTQSPTHLIKTRGQQVTLRCSSQSGHNTVSWYQQALGQGPQFIFQYYREEENGRGNFPPRFSGLQFPNYSSELNVNALELDDSALYLCASTSAGARNNEQFFGPGTRLTVL.

The gene calls are TRBV29-1 and TRBJ1-3, with a weak D call TRBD1 (5 bases). Germline V gives CDR1 SQVTM, CDR2 ANQGSEA. Trimming removed 4 bases at V and 7 bases at J, with 11 bases between. The length of the CDR3 is 12 residues. The CDR3 DNA reads as TGCAGCGTTGCTAACAACAGGAACACCATATATTTT. It specifies CSVANNRNTIYF.

The chain employs TRBV6-6 and TRBJ1-1; D unclear. Germline V gives CDR1 MNHNY, CDR2 SVGAGI (reference sequence). Deletions cut 5 bases from V and 4 bases from J, with 8 bases between. This CDR3 region has 12 residues. The CDR3, as DNA: TGTGCCAGCAGTCGCCGGGGCACTGAAGCTTTCTTT. Translating gives CASSRRGTEAFF.

The chain recombines TRBV5-6 with TRBJ1-2; 7 nucleotides line up with TRBD1. V lost 2 bases and J lost 8; bases outside the gene matches: 15. The CDR3 loop spans 16 amino acids. From germline, CDR1 is SGHDT and CDR2 YYEEEE. CDR3 protein: CASSFGIVAGGKGYTF. CDR3 nucleotides: TGTGCCAGCAGCTTTGGGATCGTGGCAGGGGGAAAAGGCTACACCTTC. Filled out from reference TRBV5-6 and TRBJ1-2, the complete variable domain reads DAGVTQSPTHLIKTRGQQVTLRCSPKSGHDTVSWYQQALGQGPQFIFQYYEEEERQRGNFPDRFSGHQFPNYSSELNVNALLLGDSALYLCASSFGIVAGGKGYTFGSGTRLTVV.

This clone was seen only a few times. The chain joins TRBV19 to TRBJ1-2; D unresolved. This CDR3 contains 13 residues. Germline CDR1 reads LNHDA; CDR2 reads SQIVND (reference sequence). With 5 bases removed from V and 0 bases from J, the gap between germline ends came to 7 bases. This chain's CDR3 is CASSSTANYGYTF. CDR3 bases: TGTGCCAGTAGTTCTACAGCTAACTATGGCTACACCTTC. Filled out from reference TRBV19 and TRBJ1-2, the complete variable domain reads DGGITQSPKYLFRKEGQNVTLSCEQNLNHDAMYWYRQDPGQGLRLIYYSQIVNDFQKGDIAEGYSVSREKKESFPLTVTSAQKNPTAFYLCASSSTANYGYTFGSGTRLTVV.

This clone appeared a few times. The CDR3 DNA sequence: TGTGCCAGCAGCTATCTCCAGGGGGCGGGGGAGCAGTACTTC. This translates into CASSYLQGAGEQYF. This chain joins TRBV6-5 and TRBJ2-7, with 8 bases matching TRBD1. Germline assignment: CDR1 MNHEY and CDR2 SVGAGI. The J segment lost 7 bases and the V segment lost 6 bases, leaving 11 bases of the junction unmatched. The length of the CDR3 is 14 residues.

The CDR3 nucleotides read TGTGCCAGCAGCGTGGGGGGGGTTCCTGAAGCTTTCTTT. Amino acid sequence: CASSVGGVPEAFF. The genes are TRBV5-5 and TRBJ1-1; D may be TRBD1 (5 bases). Germline lookup yields CDR1 SGHKS and CDR2 YYEKEE (reference sequence). The V and J ends lost 4 bases and 6 bases respectively, with 13 bases between them. The CDR3 contains 13 residues.

The chain joins TRBV5-5 to TRBJ2-7, with a possible D match to TRBD2 (6 bases). Per germline, CDR1 SGHKS and CDR2 YYEKEE (reference sequence). This CDR3 has 15 residues. V gave up 3 bases and J gave up 2 bases, with 15 bases separating them. The CDR3 here is CASSSQGGRTYEQYF. The CDR3 DNA follows: TGTGCCAGCAGCTCCCAGGGAGGTCGTACCTACGAGCAGTACTTC.

This clone showed up just once. The chain employs TRBV9 and TRBJ1-1; 9 positions match TRBD1. V shed 4 bases, J shed 5 bases, and the junction held 9 bases outside the gene matches. This CDR3 has 15 amino acids. Germline-derived CDR1 and CDR2 are SGDLS and YYNGEE. CDR3 sequence: CASSTRTGVDTEAFF. The CDR3 DNA sequence: TGTGCCAGCAGCACCCGGACAGGGGTGGATACTGAAGCTTTCTTT.

This rearrangement joins TRBV4-2 to TRBJ2-3; D might be TRBD2 (6 bases). The CDR3 runs to 16 residues. V lost 0 bases and J lost 5, with 15 bases in between. The germline CDR1 and CDR2 sequences are LGHNA and YNFKEQ. CDR3 in DNA: TGTGCCAGCAGCCAAGAAGGGACGGGAGCCCAAGATACGCAGTATTTT. It specifies CASSQEGTGAQDTQYF.